This T cell receptor beta chain was found in a study of T cells in tuberculosis. Study as a whole: A South African cohort included IGRA-negative adolescents, latently infected IGRA-positive adolescents and adults with active tuberculosis.

Study-level results: Samples were chosen by availability of cryopreserved specimens.

Latent tuberculosis screening used tuberculin skin test and IGRA at entry. Regarding this clone: What it binds is unknown.

Method: immunoSEQ multiplex PCR; TCRdb's copy keeps in-frame clones and lacks some. The data hold around 35,000 clones, with over 90% observed a single time. V lost 5 bases and J lost 4, with 11 bases in between. This CDR3 has 14 amino acids. The germline CDR1 and CDR2 sequences are SGHTA and FQGTGA. The V gene is TRBV7-3, the J gene TRBJ2-2, with no clear D. The material sequenced was PBMCs. This TCR came from a donor aged 10-29 years with latent tuberculosis or without tuberculosis infection. CDR3 amino acids: CASSPRMGTGELFF. CDR3 bases: TGTGCCAGCAGCCCCAGGATGGGCACCGGGGAGCTGTTTTTT.